This T cell receptor (beta chain) derives from a study of shared clonotypes between healthy human individuals. On the study more broadly: The plates for each donor numbered three CD4 naive, three CD4 memory, two CD8 naive and one CD8 memory.

TCRdb keeps only in-frame clones here, not all; method: immunoSEQ multiplex PCR. The sample has just under 350,000 clones; 73% are singletons. CD4+ cells were split into CD45RA+ naive and CD45RA-negative memory subsets. The germline V and J ends were trimmed by 7 bases and 5 bases, with 14 bases remaining between them. The CDR3 has 13 amino acids. The germline V gene encodes CDR1 MNHEY and CDR2 SVGAGI. The sample taken for sequencing was memory CD4+ T cells sorted from blood. Documented subset: CD45RA-negative fraction. This chain connects TRBV6-5 to TRBJ1-1; weak D call: TRBD1 (5 bases). The sequence derives from a man aged 30-40 years in good health. CDR3 DNA: TGTGCCAGCATGGGCAGGGTAGGGACTGAAGCTTTCTTT. This translates into CASMGRVGTEAFF.